This TCR beta chain appears in the sequencing data of a study of T cell responses to AZD1222 COVID-19 vaccine. Here immunoSEQ multiplex PCR was the method, and the copy in TCRdb shows in-frame clones only, minus some. The profile shows roughly 100,000 clones, 75% to 95% of them singletons. The CDR3 covers 14 residues. Trimming left V 1 base short and J 6 bases short, with 14 bases between. Germline V CDR1 and CDR2: SGHNT, YYREEE (reference sequence). The V and J genes are TRBV5-4 and TRBJ2-7; the D gene is possibly TRBD1 (5 bases). Sequences were derived from peripheral blood, sampled on day 0 of AZD1222 vaccination. The TCR sequence derives from an adult in good health. The DNA of the CDR3 is TGTGCCAGCAGCTTGTTAGACAGCCAAGGCGAGCAGTACTTC. Translated, it gives CASSLLDSQGEQYF.